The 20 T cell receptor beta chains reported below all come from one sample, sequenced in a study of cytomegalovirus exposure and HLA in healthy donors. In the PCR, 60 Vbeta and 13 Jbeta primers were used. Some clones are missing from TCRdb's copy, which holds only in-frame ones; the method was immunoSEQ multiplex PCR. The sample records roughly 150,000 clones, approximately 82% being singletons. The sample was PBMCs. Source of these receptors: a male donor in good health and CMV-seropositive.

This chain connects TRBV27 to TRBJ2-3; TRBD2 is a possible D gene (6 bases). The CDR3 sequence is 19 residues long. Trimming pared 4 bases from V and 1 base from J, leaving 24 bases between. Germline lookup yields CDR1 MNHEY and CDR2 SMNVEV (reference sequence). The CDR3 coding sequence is TGTGCCAGCAGTTCCTATTTAGCAGCTGTAGTAGCGGGCACAGATACGCAGTATTTT. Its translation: CASSSYLAAVVAGTDTQYF.

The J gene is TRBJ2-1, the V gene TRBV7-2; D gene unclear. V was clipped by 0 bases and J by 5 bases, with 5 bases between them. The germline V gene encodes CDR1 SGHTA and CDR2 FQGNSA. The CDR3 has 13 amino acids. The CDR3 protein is CASSLATNNEQFF. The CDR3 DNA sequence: TGTGCCAGCAGCTTAGCGACAAACAATGAGCAGTTCTTC.

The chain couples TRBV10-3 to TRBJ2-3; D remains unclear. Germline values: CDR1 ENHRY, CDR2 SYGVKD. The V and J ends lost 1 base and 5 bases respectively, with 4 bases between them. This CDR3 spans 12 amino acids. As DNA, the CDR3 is TGTGCCATCAGTGAGTTGAGAGATACGCAGTATTTT. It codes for CAISELRDTQYF.

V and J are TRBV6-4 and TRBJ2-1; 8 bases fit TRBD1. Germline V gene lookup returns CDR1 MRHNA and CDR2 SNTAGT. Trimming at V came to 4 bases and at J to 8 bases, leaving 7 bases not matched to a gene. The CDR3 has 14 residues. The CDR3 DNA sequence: TGTGCCAGCAGTGGGACAGGGCCAAGGGATGAGCAGTTCTTC. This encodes CASSGTGPRDEQFF.

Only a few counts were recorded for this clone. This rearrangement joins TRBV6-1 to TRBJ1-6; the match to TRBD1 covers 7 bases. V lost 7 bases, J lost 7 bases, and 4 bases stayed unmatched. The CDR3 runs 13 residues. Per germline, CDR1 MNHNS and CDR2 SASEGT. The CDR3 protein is CASKGAINSPLHF. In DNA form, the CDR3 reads TGTGCCAGCAAGGGGGCGATCAATTCACCCCTCCACTTT.

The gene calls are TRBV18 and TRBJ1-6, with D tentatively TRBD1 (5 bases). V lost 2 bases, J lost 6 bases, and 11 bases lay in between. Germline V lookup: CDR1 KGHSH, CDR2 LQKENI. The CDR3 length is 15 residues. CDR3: CASSPADRLNSPLHF. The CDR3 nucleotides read TGTGCCAGCTCACCAGCCGACAGACTTAATTCACCCCTCCACTTT.

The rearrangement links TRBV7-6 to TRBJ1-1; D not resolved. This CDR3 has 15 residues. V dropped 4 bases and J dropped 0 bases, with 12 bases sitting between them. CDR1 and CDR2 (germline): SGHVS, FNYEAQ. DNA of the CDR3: TGTGCCAGCAGCTCCAGAAGCGGCATGAACACTGAAGCTTTCTTT. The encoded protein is CASSSRSGMNTEAFF.

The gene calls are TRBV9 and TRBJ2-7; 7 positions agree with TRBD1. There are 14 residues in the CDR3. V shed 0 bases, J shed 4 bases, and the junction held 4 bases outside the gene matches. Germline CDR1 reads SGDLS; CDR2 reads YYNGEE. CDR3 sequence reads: CASSVGGQRYEQYF. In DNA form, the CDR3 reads TGTGCCAGCAGCGTAGGGGGACAGAGATACGAGCAGTACTTC. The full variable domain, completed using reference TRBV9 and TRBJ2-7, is DSGVTQTPKHLITATGQRVTLRCSPRSGDLSVYWYQQSLDQGLQFLIQYYNGEERAKGNILERFSAQQFPDLHSELNLSSLELGDSALYFCASSVGGQRYEQYFGPGTRLTVT.

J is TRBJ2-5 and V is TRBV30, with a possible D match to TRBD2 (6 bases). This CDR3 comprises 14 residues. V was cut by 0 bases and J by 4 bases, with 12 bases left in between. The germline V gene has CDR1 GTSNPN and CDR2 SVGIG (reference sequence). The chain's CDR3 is CAWSVGSGVETQYF. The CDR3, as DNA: TGTGCCTGGAGTGTAGGATCGGGGGTAGAGACCCAGTACTTC.

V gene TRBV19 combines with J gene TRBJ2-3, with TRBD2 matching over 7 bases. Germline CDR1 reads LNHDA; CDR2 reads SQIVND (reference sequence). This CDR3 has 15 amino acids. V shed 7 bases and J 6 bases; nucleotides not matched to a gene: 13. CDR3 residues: CASTPFGLGFDTQYF. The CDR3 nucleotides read TGTGCCAGTACCCCTTTTGGACTAGGCTTCGATACGCAGTATTTT.

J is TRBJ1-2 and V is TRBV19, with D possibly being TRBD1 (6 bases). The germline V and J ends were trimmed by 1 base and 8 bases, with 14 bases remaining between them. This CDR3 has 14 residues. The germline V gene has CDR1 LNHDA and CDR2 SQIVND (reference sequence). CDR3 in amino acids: CASSIAPGEYGYTF. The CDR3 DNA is TGTGCCAGTAGTATAGCGCCAGGGGAATACGGCTACACCTTC. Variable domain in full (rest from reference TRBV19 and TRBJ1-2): DGGITQSPKYLFRKEGQNVTLSCEQNLNHDAMYWYRQDPGQGLRLIYYSQIVNDFQKGDIAEGYSVSREKKESFPLTVTSAQKNPTAFYLCASSIAPGEYGYTFGSGTRLTVV.

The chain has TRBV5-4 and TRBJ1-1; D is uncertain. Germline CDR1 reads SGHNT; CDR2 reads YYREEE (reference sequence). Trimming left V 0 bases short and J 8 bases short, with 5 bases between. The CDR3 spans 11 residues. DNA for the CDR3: TGTGCCAGCAGCTTGGGGCGGGAAGCTTTCTTT. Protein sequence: CASSLGREAFF.

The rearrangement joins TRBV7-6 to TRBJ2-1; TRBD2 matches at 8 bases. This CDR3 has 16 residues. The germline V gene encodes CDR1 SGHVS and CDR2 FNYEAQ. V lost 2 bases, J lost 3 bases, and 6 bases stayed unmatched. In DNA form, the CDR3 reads TGTGCCAGCAGCTTAAACTACGGGGGGGGCTACAATGAGCAGTTCTTC. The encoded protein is CASSLNYGGGYNEQFF.

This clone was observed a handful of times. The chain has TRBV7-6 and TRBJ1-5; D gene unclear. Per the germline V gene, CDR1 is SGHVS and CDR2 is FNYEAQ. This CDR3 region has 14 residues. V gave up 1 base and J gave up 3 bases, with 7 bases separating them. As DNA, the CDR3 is TGTGCCAGCAGCTTAGGGCCTCCCAATCAGCCCCAGCATTTT. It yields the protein CASSLGPPNQPQHF.

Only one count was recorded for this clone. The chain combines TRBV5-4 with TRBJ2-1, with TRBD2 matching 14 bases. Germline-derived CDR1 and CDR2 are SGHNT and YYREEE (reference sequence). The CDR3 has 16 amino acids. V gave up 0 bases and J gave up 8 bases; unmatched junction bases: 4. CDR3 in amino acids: CASSLGGLAGVHEQFF. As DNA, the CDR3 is TGTGCCAGCAGCTTGGGGGGACTAGCGGGAGTTCATGAGCAGTTCTTC.

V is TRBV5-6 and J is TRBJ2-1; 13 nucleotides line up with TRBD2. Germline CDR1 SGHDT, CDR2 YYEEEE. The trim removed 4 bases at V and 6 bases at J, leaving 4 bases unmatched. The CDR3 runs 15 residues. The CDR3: CASSDGTSGINEQFF. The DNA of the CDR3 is TGTGCCAGCAGCGACGGGACTAGCGGGATCAATGAGCAGTTCTTC.

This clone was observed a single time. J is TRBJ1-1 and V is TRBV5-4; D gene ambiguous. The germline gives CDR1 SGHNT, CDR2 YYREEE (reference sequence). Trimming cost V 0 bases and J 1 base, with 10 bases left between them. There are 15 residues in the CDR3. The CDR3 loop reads CASSLDVTRNTEAFF. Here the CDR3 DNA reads TGTGCCAGCAGCTTGGACGTGACAAGGAACACTGAAGCTTTCTTT. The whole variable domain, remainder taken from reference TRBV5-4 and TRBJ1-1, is ETGVTQSPTHLIKTRGQQVTLRCSSQSGHNTVSWYQQALGQGPQFIFQYYREEENGRGNFPPRFSGLQFPNYSSELNVNALELDDSALYLCASSLDVTRNTEAFFGQGTRLTVV.

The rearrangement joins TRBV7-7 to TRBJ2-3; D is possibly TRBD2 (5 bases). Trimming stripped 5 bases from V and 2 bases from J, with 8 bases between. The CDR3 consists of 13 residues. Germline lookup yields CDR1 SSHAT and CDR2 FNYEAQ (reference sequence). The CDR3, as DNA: TGTGCCAGCAGCAGAGGGCACACAGATACGCAGTATTTT. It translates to CASSRGHTDTQYF.

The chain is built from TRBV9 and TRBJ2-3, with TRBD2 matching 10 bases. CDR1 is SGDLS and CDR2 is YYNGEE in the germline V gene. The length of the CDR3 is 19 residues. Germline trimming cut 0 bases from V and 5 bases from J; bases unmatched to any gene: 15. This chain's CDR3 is CASSVGSGGAGGPGDTQYF. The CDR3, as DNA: TGTGCCAGCAGCGTAGGATCCGGTGGAGCGGGAGGGCCAGGAGATACGCAGTATTTT.

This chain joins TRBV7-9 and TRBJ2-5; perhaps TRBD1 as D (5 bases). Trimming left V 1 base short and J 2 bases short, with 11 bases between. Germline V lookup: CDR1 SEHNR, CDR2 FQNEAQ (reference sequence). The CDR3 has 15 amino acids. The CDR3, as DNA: TGTGCCAGCAGCTTAGACTTTACAGGACAAGAGACCCAGTACTTC. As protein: CASSLDFTGQETQYF.